This record concerns one T cell receptor beta chain sequence. It lacks a known antigen. There are no base qualities to consult, and no much larger clone falls within one base. These data come from a study of neoadjuvant anti-PD-1 for oral cavity cancer (TCRdb year 2021). About the investigation overall: Before curative-intent surgical resection, most patients were given three to four biweekly doses of nivolumab at 3 mg/kg. Patients with complete response, partial response or stable disease by RECIST 1.1 were defined as responders, whereas patients with progression were defined as non-responders. Patients who did not progress were given a fourth nivolumab dose at about day 43 and had definitive surgical resection on days 50-56. A roughly 32% response rate was observed in the parent correlative cohort, in which about 12 patients were included.

PBMC libraries used mostly about 450 ng of input genomic DNA for deep sequencing, with six replicates per sample. The immunoSEQ hsTCRbeta kit was used to prepare TCRbeta libraries according to the manufacturer's instructions. The finished libraries were brought together in one pool at roughly 3 nM, which was then read using an Illumina NovaSeq 6000 S4 flow cell. Under the source paper's analysis protocol: The immunoSEQ Analyzer was used for raw data preprocessing and quality control. The analysis was limited to productive rearrangements, and each clonotype was defined by a unique CDR3 amino acid sequence. Repertoire clonality was estimated as the Gini-Simpson index, computed with the R package tcR. Student's t test was used to compare Gini indices, while Pearson correlation assessed associations with tumor size change. TCRdb re-hosts the immuneACCESS table, in-frame sequences only. Its copies lack some clones; in the studies checked, an unresolved V gene accounts for under half of them, and the cause for the rest is not known. D and trimming were read from the DNA, whereas the V and J calls and clone size are those reported in that table. The sample data list 55,000 to 75,000 clones, and 86% of these were observed just once. The top ten clonotypes cover approximately 2.8% of the sample.

Paper-wide results and their limitations: Within PBMCs, T cell clonality (Gini index) was significantly higher in non-responders than responders after neoadjuvant nivolumab. Higher pretreatment blood Treg/Th17 ratios correlated with both higher pretreatment blood TCRbeta clonality and lower post-treatment tumor TCRbeta clonality. TCR analyses included only three patients per response group, and the authors called for larger cohorts for validation.

The time point label, read with the paper, signifies: after neoadjuvant nivolumab, at surgical resection. None of the patients had received prior systemic or radiation treatment, and all were newly diagnosed with stage II-IVA oral cavity squamous cell carcinoma. The cohort consisted of patients with HPV-negative, locally advanced oral cavity squamous cell carcinoma. Peripheral blood mononuclear cells were analyzed directly and were not maintained or expanded in culture. Samples came from a longitudinal correlative study of a single-arm phase II trial of neoadjuvant nivolumab in oral cavity squamous cell carcinoma. Subject-matched pre- and post-treatment PBMCs and tumors from three responders and three non-responders underwent genomic DNA-based TCRbeta sequencing. Peripheral blood mononuclear cells were collected before nivolumab treatment and were collected again after treatment, at the time of surgery. The Maxwell RSC DNA from Cells kit was used to isolate genomic DNA from PBMCs.

Sequenced material: PBMCs, taken after nivolumab (anti-PD-1) treatment. The receptor was isolated from a person aged 40-85 years with oral cavity squamous cell carcinoma.

The DNA sequence reads TGTGCCAGCAGCTTAGCTGAGGGCCCATATGGCTACACCTTC. Its protein is CASSLAEGPYGYTF. This receptor chain uses TRBV7-9 and TRBJ1-2, with no reliable assignment of the D segment. Trimming removed 0 bases from V and 5 bases from J, leaving 10 bases between the germline ends. Including the terminal cysteine and phenylalanine, the CDR3 comprises 14 residues. Of the read, only the CDR3 DNA is kept; its 42 bases are in frame from base 1. CDR1 SEHNR and CDR2 FQNEAQ are derived from the germline V gene (reference sequence).